The T cell receptor (beta chain) under discussion was sequenced for a study of blood T cell repertoires in COVID-19 (dated by TCRdb to the early 2020s). For the study in its entirety: Collaborator samples came from the United States, Italy and Spain and covered acute and convalescent phases of COVID-19. Sample metadata almost always included a de-identified subject ID, COVID-19 status, age in years and sex. The material from the prospective study consisted of cDNA or gDNA derived from T cells, B-cell-depleted T cells, or PBMCs. The samples were drawn from two sources: the first 160 participants of the ongoing ImmuneRACE study, and 950 to 1,500 subjects contributed by 6 global collaborators. HLA class I and class II types, where available, came from metadata supplied by the sample provider rather than from assay-based typing. The dataset comprised deeply sampled blood TCRbeta repertoires from subjects exposed to, actively infected with, or recovered from COVID-19. The repertoires were made available in a free public database intended to serve as a resource for research on the immune response to SARS-CoV-2.

The collaborating institutions used their own protocols to collect whole blood in K2EDTA tubes. For TCRbeta analysis, collaborator samples were shipped as frozen whole blood, as isolated PBMCs, or as DNA extracted from either sample type. In this sample, this clone turned up a few times. Its antigen is not yet known. Base qualities are not at hand, and no much larger clone is one base apart. TCRbeta CDR3 regions were amplified from genomic DNA by means of the immunoSEQ Assay, a bias-controlled multiplex PCR. As for the authors' bioinformatics: Within the assay, amplification of reference gene primers was used to estimate how many nucleated cells each sample contained. To quantify the absolute abundance of each unique TCRbeta CDR3 rearrangement, sequence reads were collapsed and filtered. For each sample, productive Simpson clonality was calculated by taking the square root of Simpson's diversity index across productive rearrangements. Here the immuneACCESS table is served through TCRdb, limited to in-frame sequences with V and J called. Missing clones are a known gap in these copies; in checked studies unresolved V genes cover under half, and the rest lacks a known reason. V and J calls and clone size are those listed in that table; D and trimming were worked out from the DNA. In this sample the table shows under 60,000 clones, approximately 84% of which occur a single time. Approximately 24% of the sample comes from the top ten.

Paper-wide results and their limitations: The amount of clinical and demographic metadata varied by source and participant and was provided uncurated.

The junction shows trimming of 5 bases on V and 8 bases on J, and the gene matches do not reach 6 bases of it. For CDR1 and CDR2, the germline V gene (reference sequence) lists SEHNR and FQNEAQ. The CDR3 starts with the cysteine, ends with the phenylalanine, and has 14 residues. The CDR3 DNA has 42 bases and is translated from base 1. The source of this sequence is a human donor in a cohort sampled during active COVID-19. The sequencing sample was made of peripheral blood. The chain was built from TRBV7-9 and TRBJ1-4, and TRBD1 aligns with 9 junction nucleotides. Read as DNA, the sequence is TGTGCCAGCAGCCCGGGACAGGGAAAAGAAAAACTGTTTTTT. Its translation is CASSPGQGKEKLFF.